This is a list of T cell receptor beta chains from one sample in a study of identical twins. TCRdb itself ran the 5' RACE reads through MiXCR, one entry per CDR3 protein. Of 200,000 to 250,000 distinct CDR3 sequences listed, about 6.7% are singletons. These data were also filed under a second study, of T cells expressing NK-cell markers.

Sequenced: CD8+ T cells sorted from blood. These receptor sequences come from a woman aged 18-29 years in good health. CDR3s include the opening cysteine and the closing phenylalanine or tryptophan. Each record gives: clone size, V gene, J gene, D gene, CDR3 DNA, CDR3 protein. D genes are given only for firm matches. Expanded clones get a size class; other rows say once, few or many, or leave the size out.

clone_size: NA
v_call: TRBV11-2
j_call: TRBJ2-1
d_call: TRBD2
cdr3_nt: TGTGCCAGCAGCTTAGTACCACTAGCGGGAGCCGGCAATGAGCAGTTCTTC
cdr3_aa: CASSLVPLAGAGNEQFF

clone_size: few
v_call: TRBV15
j_call: TRBJ2-5
d_call: NA
cdr3_nt: TGTGCCACCAGCACACCCGGCAGACAGGCCGAGGAGACCCAGTACTTC
cdr3_aa: CATSTPGRQAEETQYF

clone_size: NA
v_call: TRBV5-6
j_call: TRBJ1-2
d_call: TRBD1
cdr3_nt: TGTGCCAGCAGCACAGGGACAGGGATCTATGGCTACACCTTC
cdr3_aa: CASSTGTGIYGYTF

clone_size: few
v_call: TRBV11-2
j_call: TRBJ2-7
d_call: NA
cdr3_nt: TGTGCCAGCAGCTTAGATCCGGGCTCGAGGGAGCAGTACTTC
cdr3_aa: CASSLDPGSREQYF

clone_size: NA
v_call: TRBV5-1
j_call: TRBJ2-3
d_call: NA
cdr3_nt: TGCGCCAGCAGCTGGATGCATTGGAACACAGATACGCAGTATTTT
cdr3_aa: CASSWMHWNTDTQYF

clone_size: NA
v_call: TRBV10-3
j_call: TRBJ2-7
d_call: NA
cdr3_nt: TGTGCCATCAAAGAGGGTTCTGGAACCTACGAGCAGTACTTC
cdr3_aa: CAIKEGSGTYEQYF

clone_size: many
v_call: TRBV15
j_call: TRBJ2-1
d_call: NA
cdr3_nt: TGTGCCACCAGCAGAGATAGCGGCTCCTACAATGAGCAGTTCTTC
cdr3_aa: CATSRDSGSYNEQFF

clone_size: many
v_call: TRBV12-3/TRBV12-4
j_call: TRBJ2-1
d_call: TRBD2
cdr3_nt: TGTGCCAGCAGTTTGGGACTAGCGGCGGAGAATGAGCAGTTCTTC
cdr3_aa: CASSLGLAAENEQFF

clone_size: many
v_call: TRBV6-1
j_call: TRBJ1-2
d_call: TRBD1
cdr3_nt: TGTGCCAGCAGTCCGGACAGGGTATACTATGGCTACACCTTC
cdr3_aa: CASSPDRVYYGYTF

clone_size: NA
v_call: TRBV30
j_call: TRBJ2-7
d_call: TRBD1
cdr3_nt: TGTGCCTGGACCGGGACAGGGGTCTACGAGCAGTACTTC
cdr3_aa: CAWTGTGVYEQYF

clone_size: few
v_call: TRBV5-1
j_call: TRBJ1-1
d_call: NA
cdr3_nt: TGCGCCAGCAGCTTGGAAGGGATTGTATTGAGAACTGAAGCTTTCTTT
cdr3_aa: CASSLEGIVLRTEAFF

clone_size: many
v_call: TRBV20-1
j_call: TRBJ2-1
d_call: NA
cdr3_nt: TGCAGTGCTAGAGATCTGCGGAGCTCCTACAATGAGCAGTTCTTC
cdr3_aa: CSARDLRSSYNEQFF

clone_size: NA
v_call: TRBV6-1
j_call: TRBJ2-5
d_call: TRBD2
cdr3_nt: TGTGCCAGCAGTCCGATCGGTCGGGAGGGCTGGGAGACCCAGTACTTC
cdr3_aa: CASSPIGREGWETQYF

clone_size: NA
v_call: TRBV7-9
j_call: TRBJ1-2
d_call: NA
cdr3_nt: TGTGCCAGCAGCCCTACAGGGCGTCGGGGAGATGGCTACACCTTC
cdr3_aa: CASSPTGRRGDGYTF

clone_size: NA
v_call: TRBV13
j_call: TRBJ2-7
d_call: TRBD2
cdr3_nt: TGTGCCAGCAGCATAGGGACTAGCGGGGGGGACGAGCAGTACTTC
cdr3_aa: CASSIGTSGGDEQYF

clone_size: NA
v_call: TRBV2
j_call: TRBJ2-3
d_call: TRBD2
cdr3_nt: TGTGCCAGCAGCCCTGGGACTAGTCGGCCAGATACGCAGTATTTT
cdr3_aa: CASSPGTSRPDTQYF

clone_size: NA
v_call: TRBV6-1
j_call: TRBJ2-1
d_call: NA
cdr3_nt: TGTGCCAGCGAAGCTAGCGAGCTTTTCTTC
cdr3_aa: CASEASELFF

clone_size: many
v_call: TRBV5-1
j_call: TRBJ1-1
d_call: NA
cdr3_nt: TGCGCCAGCAGCTTGGGGGCAGCTAACACTGAAGCTTTCTTT
cdr3_aa: CASSLGAANTEAFF

clone_size: many
v_call: TRBV12-3/TRBV12-4
j_call: TRBJ2-7
d_call: NA
cdr3_nt: TGTGCCAGCAGTTCCGGAGAAGCCGAGCAGTACTTC
cdr3_aa: CASSSGEAEQYF

clone_size: NA
v_call: TRBV4-2
j_call: TRBJ2-6
d_call: NA
cdr3_nt: TGTGCCAGCAGCCCCCTCACGGGGGCCAACGTCCTGACTTTC
cdr3_aa: CASSPLTGANVLTF

clone_size: many
v_call: TRBV12-3/TRBV12-4
j_call: TRBJ2-7
d_call: NA
cdr3_nt: TGTGCCAGCAGTGTAGGATTCCCCCGCGAGCAGTACTTC
cdr3_aa: CASSVGFPREQYF

clone_size: many
v_call: TRBV11-2
j_call: TRBJ2-2
d_call: NA
cdr3_nt: TGTGCCAGCAGACCAACCGGGGAGCTGTTTTTT
cdr3_aa: CASRPTGELFF

clone_size: few
v_call: TRBV27
j_call: TRBJ2-6
d_call: NA
cdr3_nt: TGTGCCAGCTTGTCGGACCAGGGCTCTGGGGCCAACGTCCTGACTTTC
cdr3_aa: CASLSDQGSGANVLTF

clone_size: NA
v_call: TRBV27
j_call: TRBJ2-1
d_call: TRBD2
cdr3_nt: TGTGCCAGCAGTCTAATAGCGGGGGTTGGAAAGAATGAGCAGTTCTTC
cdr3_aa: CASSLIAGVGKNEQFF

clone_size: few
v_call: TRBV6-5
j_call: TRBJ2-3
d_call: NA
cdr3_nt: TGTGCCAGCAGTTACTCGGGACTGGACGTTTCCACAGATACGCAGTATTTT
cdr3_aa: CASSYSGLDVSTDTQYF

clone_size: once
v_call: TRBV27
j_call: TRBJ1-3
d_call: NA
cdr3_nt: TGTGCCAGCGCGAATCGCTCTGGAAACACCATATATTTT
cdr3_aa: CASANRSGNTIYF

clone_size: many
v_call: TRBV4-3
j_call: TRBJ2-7
d_call: TRBD2
cdr3_nt: TGCGCCAGCAGCCAATGGGGAGGGGCTTACGAGCAGTACTTC
cdr3_aa: CASSQWGGAYEQYF

clone_size: few
v_call: TRBV11-2
j_call: TRBJ1-2
d_call: NA
cdr3_nt: TGTGCCAGCAGCTTAGACCAATGGGAAGTAAGCTATGGCTACACCTTC
cdr3_aa: CASSLDQWEVSYGYTF

clone_size: many
v_call: TRBV12-3/TRBV12-4
j_call: TRBJ2-3
d_call: NA
cdr3_nt: TGTGCCTCGCAAGGGGCAAGAGATACGCAGTATTTT
cdr3_aa: CASQGARDTQYF

clone_size: many
v_call: TRBV7-9
j_call: TRBJ2-7
d_call: TRBD1
cdr3_nt: TGTGCCAGCAGCTCAAAGACGGACAGGGGGGTATACGAGCAGTACTTC
cdr3_aa: CASSSKTDRGVYEQYF

clone_size: few
v_call: TRBV5-1
j_call: TRBJ2-7
d_call: NA
cdr3_nt: TGCGCCAGCAGCTTGGTAGGCGTGGTCCAGGACGAGCAGTACTTC
cdr3_aa: CASSLVGVVQDEQYF

clone_size: NA
v_call: TRBV4-3
j_call: TRBJ2-2
d_call: NA
cdr3_nt: TGCGCCAGCAGCCAAGATCGGAACAGGGCGTATGGCGGGGAGCTGTTTTTT
cdr3_aa: CASSQDRNRAYGGELFF

clone_size: many
v_call: TRBV3-1
j_call: TRBJ2-3
d_call: NA
cdr3_nt: TGTGCCAGCAGCCAAGACCTGACATCTACAGATACGCAGTATTTT
cdr3_aa: CASSQDLTSTDTQYF

clone_size: few
v_call: TRBV15
j_call: TRBJ2-1
d_call: TRBD1
cdr3_nt: TGTGCCACCACCGCGTCCGGGACAGGGCAATACAATGAGCAGTTCTTC
cdr3_aa: CATTASGTGQYNEQFF

clone_size: few
v_call: TRBV7-9
j_call: TRBJ2-2
d_call: NA
cdr3_nt: TGTGCCAGCAGCCCGCCAGGGTTCGGGGAGCTGTTTTTT
cdr3_aa: CASSPPGFGELFF

clone_size: few
v_call: TRBV6-5
j_call: TRBJ2-7
d_call: NA
cdr3_nt: TGTGCCAGCAGTTACTCAAGCGGACCCTACGAGCAGTACTTC
cdr3_aa: CASSYSSGPYEQYF

clone_size: few
v_call: TRBV9
j_call: TRBJ2-1
d_call: TRBD2
cdr3_nt: TGTGCCAGCAGCGTAGATAGTAGCGGGGGGGCCATGAATGAGCAGTTCTTC
cdr3_aa: CASSVDSSGGAMNEQFF

clone_size: few
v_call: TRBV4-1
j_call: TRBJ2-2
d_call: TRBD2
cdr3_nt: TGCGCCAGCAGCCAAGGAGCGGGGACGAACACCGGGGAGCTGTTTTTT
cdr3_aa: CASSQGAGTNTGELFF

clone_size: many
v_call: TRBV12-3/TRBV12-4
j_call: TRBJ2-5
d_call: NA
cdr3_nt: TGTGCCAGCAGTTTAGAGGCTAGGTTCCCCCAAGAGACCCAGTACTTC
cdr3_aa: CASSLEARFPQETQYF

clone_size: few
v_call: TRBV6-2/TRBV6-3
j_call: TRBJ2-7
d_call: NA
cdr3_nt: TGTGCCCGCAGTGGGTACGAGCAGTACTTC
cdr3_aa: CARSGYEQYF

clone_size: many
v_call: TRBV12-5
j_call: TRBJ2-1
d_call: TRBD2
cdr3_nt: TGTGCTAGTGGTCGTAGCGGGGATGAGCAGTTCTTC
cdr3_aa: CASGRSGDEQFF

clone_size: NA
v_call: TRBV12-3/TRBV12-4
j_call: TRBJ2-7
d_call: NA
cdr3_nt: TGTGCCAGCAGTTTGGCAAACACCTACGAGCAGTACTTC
cdr3_aa: CASSLANTYEQYF

clone_size: NA
v_call: TRBV11-2
j_call: TRBJ1-5
d_call: TRBD1
cdr3_nt: TGTGCCAGCAGCCCAGGACAGGGACTTCAGCCCCAGCATTTT
cdr3_aa: CASSPGQGLQPQHF

clone_size: many
v_call: TRBV12-3/TRBV12-4
j_call: TRBJ2-3
d_call: TRBD2
cdr3_nt: TGTGCCAGCACCGGGCCTAGCGGGGGGATGGAAGGCACAGATACGCAGTATTTT
cdr3_aa: CASTGPSGGMEGTDTQYF

clone_size: NA
v_call: TRBV9
j_call: TRBJ1-1
d_call: NA
cdr3_nt: TGTGCCAGCAGCGTAGTCGGAGGAACGGCTGAAGCTTTCTTT
cdr3_aa: CASSVVGGTAEAFF

clone_size: few
v_call: TRBV20-1
j_call: TRBJ2-1
d_call: TRBD1
cdr3_nt: TGCAGTGCTAGAGACAGGGGGACCTACAATGAGCAGTTCTTC
cdr3_aa: CSARDRGTYNEQFF

clone_size: few
v_call: TRBV27
j_call: TRBJ1-1
d_call: NA
cdr3_nt: TGTGCCAGCAGTTTCTTCGGGACCGAAGCTTTCTTT
cdr3_aa: CASSFFGTEAFF

clone_size: NA
v_call: TRBV29-1
j_call: TRBJ1-5
d_call: NA
cdr3_nt: TGCAGCGTTGAAGGGGAGGGGGGAAATCAGCCCCAGCATTTT
cdr3_aa: CSVEGEGGNQPQHF

clone_size: few
v_call: TRBV7-2
j_call: TRBJ2-1
d_call: TRBD1
cdr3_nt: TGTGCCAGCAGCCTAATGACAGGGGCCGGGGGAAACAATGAGCAGTTCTTC
cdr3_aa: CASSLMTGAGGNNEQFF

clone_size: few
v_call: TRBV7-7
j_call: TRBJ2-2
d_call: TRBD1
cdr3_nt: TGTGCTAGCAGCCGTGACAGGGACACCGGGGAGCTGTTTTTT
cdr3_aa: CASSRDRDTGELFF

clone_size: many
v_call: TRBV15
j_call: TRBJ2-5
d_call: NA
cdr3_nt: TGTGCCACCAGCAGGGGGGGGGCCCAAGAGACCCAGTACTTC
cdr3_aa: CATSRGGAQETQYF

clone_size: few
v_call: TRBV20-1
j_call: TRBJ1-1
d_call: NA
cdr3_nt: TGCAGTGCCGCATGGGGGTTGAACACTGAAGCTTTCTTT
cdr3_aa: CSAAWGLNTEAFF

clone_size: few
v_call: TRBV7-9
j_call: TRBJ1-1
d_call: NA
cdr3_nt: TGTGCCACCCTCACAGGCATGAACACTGAAGCTTTCTTT
cdr3_aa: CATLTGMNTEAFF

clone_size: NA
v_call: TRBV7-8
j_call: TRBJ2-7
d_call: NA
cdr3_nt: TGTGCCAGCAGCTTATTTTGGGGGACCAACTACGAGCAGTACTTC
cdr3_aa: CASSLFWGTNYEQYF

clone_size: few
v_call: TRBV12-3/TRBV12-4
j_call: TRBJ1-1
d_call: TRBD1
cdr3_nt: TGTGCCAGCAGTTTAAGGCCAGGGGGGGGAAGCACTGAAGCTTTCTTT
cdr3_aa: CASSLRPGGGSTEAFF

clone_size: few
v_call: TRBV20-1
j_call: TRBJ2-1
d_call: TRBD2
cdr3_nt: TGCAGTGCTAGGGGTAGCGGGGTCTCCTACAATGAGCAGTTCTTC
cdr3_aa: CSARGSGVSYNEQFF

clone_size: many
v_call: TRBV12-3/TRBV12-4
j_call: TRBJ2-2
d_call: NA
cdr3_nt: TGTGCCAGCAGTTTCTCTTTGGGACCTTCTAGGGCCGGGGAGCTGTTTTTT
cdr3_aa: CASSFSLGPSRAGELFF